These 21 T cell receptor beta chains were sequenced from one sample in a study of T cell repertoires in cytomegalovirus infection. MiXCR, applied by TCRdb to the reads, yields one record per CDR3 protein. In the table there are around 190,000 distinct CDR3 sequences, 13% to 15% of which are singletons. The specimen sequenced was PBMCs. The receptors come from a human donor in good health (CMV status not recorded). Some clones in this sample may be carry-over from other donors' samples.

This clonotype appeared a few times. The CDR3 bases are TGTGCCAGCAGTTTGGCGGAGGACACTGAAGCTTTCTTT. Translated, it gives CASSLAEDTEAFF. The rearrangement links TRBV27 to TRBJ1-1; no firm D call. CDR3 length: 13 amino acids. V lost 3 bases and J lost 3, with 8 bases in between. Germline V lookup: CDR1 MNHEY, CDR2 SMNVEV (reference sequence).

This clonotype turned up a few times. The chain carries TRBV14 and TRBJ1-1, with D hard to call. Trimming took off 0 bases at V and 3 bases at J, with 8 bases between the two ends. Germline values: CDR1 SGHDN, CDR2 FVKESK. The CDR3 sequence is 14 residues long. CDR3 loop: CASSQEALDTEAFF. CDR3 bases: TGTGCCAGCAGCCAAGAGGCGCTGGACACTGAAGCTTTCTTT.

This clonotype was detected a few times. The chain employs TRBV28 and TRBJ2-4; D uncertain. V dropped 2 bases and J dropped 0 bases, with 11 bases sitting between them. The CDR3 consists of 16 residues. Germline V gene data show CDR1 as MDHEN and CDR2 as SYDVKM. The CDR3 spells CASSLISAEAKNIQYF. As DNA, the CDR3 is TGTGCCAGCAGTTTAATTTCGGCTGAAGCCAAAAACATTCAGTACTTC.

In this sample, this clonotype turned up many times. The rearrangement links TRBV5-4 to TRBJ2-1, with D perhaps matching TRBD1 (6 bases). CDR3 length: 16 residues. The germline CDR1 and CDR2 sequences are SGHNT and YYREEE (reference sequence). With 4 bases removed from V and 3 bases from J, the gap between germline ends came to 17 bases. CDR3 sequence reads: CASSPQGRPDYNEQFF. CDR3 DNA sequence: TGTGCCAGCAGCCCCCAGGGGCGCCCCGACTACAATGAGCAGTTCTTC.

This clonotype was detected many times. The chain is built from TRBV2 and TRBJ2-1; weak D call: TRBD2 (6 bases). Germline V lookup: CDR1 SNHLY, CDR2 FYNNEI. The CDR3 extends over 15 amino acids. The ends were cut back, 8 bases at V and 0 bases at J, with 14 bases in the middle. The chain's CDR3 is CASGGGVSSYNEQFF. The CDR3 DNA reads as TGTGCCAGCGGAGGCGGGGTGAGCTCCTACAATGAGCAGTTCTTC.

The table lists this clonotype with a few counts. The gene calls are TRBV2 and TRBJ2-1, with unresolved D. The CDR3 consists of 15 residues. Germline lookup yields CDR1 SNHLY and CDR2 FYNNEI. With 2 bases removed from V and 5 bases from J, the gap between germline ends came to 13 bases. The CDR3 loop reads CASSEPLGPNNEQFF. CDR3 nucleotide sequence: TGTGCCAGCAGTGAACCGCTCGGCCCCAACAATGAGCAGTTCTTC.

The CDR3 nucleotides read TGTGCCAGCAGTTACCGGGTCGGCACTTTAGCGGGAGGCCATGAGCAGTTCTTC. Residues: CASSYRVGTLAGGHEQFF. The rearrangement links TRBV6-8 to TRBJ2-1, with TRBD2 matching 10 bases. Per germline, CDR1 MNHGY and CDR2 SAAAGT. CDR3 size: 18 residues. Trimming removed 2 bases from V and 8 bases from J; junction bases left unmatched: 15.

This clonotype was recorded many times. The chain uses TRBV5-1 and TRBJ2-2; either TRBD1 or TRBD2 may supply D (5 bases each). Germline CDR1 reads SGHRS; CDR2 reads YFSETQ. The CDR3 totals 15 residues. The V gene lost 1 base and the J gene lost 4 bases, with 11 bases spanning the gap. The CDR3 protein is CASSLTGAGTGELFF. The CDR3 DNA is TGCGCCAGCAGCTTGACCGGGGCGGGCACCGGGGAGCTGTTTTTT.

This chain connects TRBV28 to TRBJ1-4; D remains unclear. The length of the CDR3 is 14 residues. V lost 6 bases and J 4 bases, leaving 12 bases between the germline ends. Germline CDR1 reads MDHEN; CDR2 reads SYDVKM. CDR3 in amino acids: CASSPGRLNEKLFF. As DNA, the CDR3 is TGTGCCAGCAGCCCCGGCAGGCTTAATGAAAAACTGTTTTTT.

The V call is TRBV20-1, the J call TRBJ2-5; D is uncertain. Trimming cost V 2 bases and J 2 bases, with 9 bases left between them. CDR1 DFQATT and CDR2 SNEGSKA come from the germline V gene (reference sequence). CDR3 length: 13 amino acids. CDR3 residues: CSARYPAQETQYF. As DNA, the CDR3 is TGCAGTGCTAGATATCCAGCACAAGAGACCCAGTACTTC.

This clonotype was recorded at least ten times. CDR3 nucleotides: TGTGCCAGCAGCTTAGGGTCGACGGGGAAGAACACTGAAGCTTTCTTT. This gives the protein CASSLGSTGKNTEAFF. This chain links TRBV7-8 with TRBJ1-1; no clear D gene. V lost 1 base and J 1 base, leaving 13 bases between the germline ends. The germline V gene has CDR1 SGHVS and CDR2 FQNEAQ. The CDR3 is 16 residues long.

This clonotype was seen a handful of times. The V call is TRBV5-1, the J call TRBJ1-6, with D maybe TRBD1 (6 bases). V was pared by 1 base and J by 10 bases, with 9 bases between. The CDR3 sequence is 13 residues long. Germline lookup yields CDR1 SGHRS and CDR2 YFSETQ. The CDR3 region is CASSLHRESPLHF. The CDR3 DNA reads TGCGCCAGCAGCTTGCACAGGGAATCACCCCTCCACTTT. Filled out from reference TRBV5-1 and TRBJ1-6, the complete variable domain reads KAGVTQTPRYLIKTRGQQVTLSCSPISGHRSVSWYQQTPGQGLQFLFEYFSETQRNKGNFPGRFSGRQFSNSRSEMNVSTLELGDSALYLCASSLHRESPLHFGNGTRLTVT.

This clonotype was picked up many times. The rearrangement uses TRBV7-3 and TRBJ2-1; possible D gene TRBD2, 7 bases. Per germline, CDR1 SGHTA and CDR2 FQGTGA. V was trimmed by 5 bases and J by 6 bases, leaving 17 bases between them. The CDR3 runs 15 residues. Here the CDR3 DNA reads TGTGCCAGCAGCCGAAGGGGGACTATGTCCAATGAGCAGTTCTTC. Its protein is CASSRRGTMSNEQFF.

The chain carries TRBV10-3 and TRBJ2-5; D is unclear. The ends were cut back, 2 bases at V and 5 bases at J, with 3 bases in the middle. The V gene's germline CDR1 is ENHRY and CDR2 SYGVKD. This CDR3 is built from 11 residues. The CDR3 protein is CAISEGETQYF. The DNA for the CDR3 is TGTGCCATCAGTGAGGGGGAGACCCAGTACTTC.

The chain links TRBV5-4 to TRBJ2-1, with D maybe TRBD2 (6 bases). Germline lookup yields CDR1 SGHNT and CDR2 YYREEE (reference sequence). CDR3 length: 17 residues. Trimming left V 3 bases short and J 0 bases short, with 16 bases between. CDR3 region: CASSYVPGGSSYNEQFF. The CDR3, as DNA: TGTGCCAGCAGCTACGTCCCCGGGGGTAGCTCCTACAATGAGCAGTTCTTC.

About this clonotype: A read error may produce the germline difference seen at one junction end. J is TRBJ2-2 and V is TRBV7-3; no reliable D call. Germline V gene sequence: CDR1 SGHTA, CDR2 FQGTGA. CDR3 length equals 13 residues. This CDR3 is CACSFLNTGELFF. The CDR3 DNA reads as TGTGCCTGCAGCTTTCTCAACACCGGGGAGCTGTTTTTT.

This clonotype has a count of ten or more. This chain uses TRBV7-2 with TRBJ2-1; 7 bases are a match to TRBD2. Germline V gene lookup returns CDR1 SGHTA and CDR2 FQGNSA. V shed 3 bases, J shed 8 bases, and the junction held 7 bases outside the gene matches. The CDR3 has 14 amino acids. CDR3 DNA: TGTGCCAGCAGCTTGTGGGGGGGTAGTGATGAGCAGTTCTTC. It specifies CASSLWGGSDEQFF.

At least ten counts were recorded for this clonotype. The chain carries TRBV28 and TRBJ2-1; D might be TRBD1 (5 bases). V shed 6 bases and J shed 6 bases, with 6 bases lying between them. There are 11 residues in the CDR3. The germline CDR1 and CDR2 sequences are MDHEN and SYDVKM. The CDR3 is CASRTGNEQFF. The CDR3 DNA follows: TGTGCCAGCAGAACAGGCAATGAGCAGTTCTTC.

There are a few counts of this clonotype. The chain employs TRBV29-1 and TRBJ1-2; perhaps TRBD1 as D (5 bases). V shed 7 bases and J shed 4 bases, with 16 bases lying between them. The CDR3 consists of 13 residues. Germline V gene sequence: CDR1 SQVTM, CDR2 ANQGSEA. The CDR3 is CSADPQGGYGYTF. The CDR3 DNA reads TGCAGCGCCGACCCTCAGGGTGGCTATGGCTACACCTTC.

This clonotype was counted ten times or more. V and J are TRBV7-2 and TRBJ2-7; 12 bases agree with TRBD1. The CDR3 spans 16 residues. Germline V gene data show CDR1 as SGHTA and CDR2 as FQGNSA. V lost 5 bases, J lost 4 bases, and 9 bases stayed unmatched. CDR3 nucleotides: TGTGCCAGCAGCCTGGGGACAGGGGGCGCGTGGTACGAGCAGTACTTC. Translation gives CASSLGTGGAWYEQYF.

Many counts were recorded for this clonotype. The CDR3: CASSLAPGLAGVGEQFF. CDR3 in DNA: TGTGCCAGCAGCTTAGCACCGGGACTAGCGGGAGTAGGTGAGCAGTTCTTC. The genes are TRBV7-2 and TRBJ2-1; 14 nucleotides line up with TRBD2. Trimming removed 0 bases from V and 9 bases from J; junction bases left unmatched: 7. Germline CDR1 SGHTA, CDR2 FQGNSA. The CDR3 sequence is 17 residues long. Combining the CDR3 with reference TRBV7-2 and TRBJ2-1 gives the whole variable domain GAGVSQSPSNKVTEKGKDVELRCDPISGHTALYWYRQSLGQGLEFLIYFQGNSAPDKSGLPSDRFSAERTGGSVSTLTIQRTQQEDSAVYLCASSLAPGLAGVGEQFFGPGTRLTVL.